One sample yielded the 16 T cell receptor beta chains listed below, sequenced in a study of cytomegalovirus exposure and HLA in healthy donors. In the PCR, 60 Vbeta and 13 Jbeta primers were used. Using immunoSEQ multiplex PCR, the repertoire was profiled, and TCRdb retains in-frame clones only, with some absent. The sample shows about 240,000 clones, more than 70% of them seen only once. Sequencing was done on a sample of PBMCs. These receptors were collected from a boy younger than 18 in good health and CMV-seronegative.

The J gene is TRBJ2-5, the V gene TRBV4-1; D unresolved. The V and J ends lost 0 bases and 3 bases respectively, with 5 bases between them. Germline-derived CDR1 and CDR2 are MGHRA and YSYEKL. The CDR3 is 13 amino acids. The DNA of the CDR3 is TGCGCCAGCAGCCAAGATGAGGAAGAGACCCAGTACTTC. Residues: CASSQDEEETQYF.

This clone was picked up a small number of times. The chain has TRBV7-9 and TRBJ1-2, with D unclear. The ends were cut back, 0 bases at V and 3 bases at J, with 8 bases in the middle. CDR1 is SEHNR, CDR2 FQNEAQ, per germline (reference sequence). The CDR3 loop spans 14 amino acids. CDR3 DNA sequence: TGTGCCAGCAGCTTAGCCGGAGAGTACTATGGCTACACCTTC. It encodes CASSLAGEYYGYTF.

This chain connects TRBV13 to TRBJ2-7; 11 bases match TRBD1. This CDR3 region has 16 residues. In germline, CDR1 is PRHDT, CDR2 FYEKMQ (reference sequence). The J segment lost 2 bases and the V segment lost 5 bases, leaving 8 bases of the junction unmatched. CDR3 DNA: TGTGCCAGCAGCCCCACTCGGGACAGGGGGACCTACGAGCAGTACTTC. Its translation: CASSPTRDRGTYEQYF.

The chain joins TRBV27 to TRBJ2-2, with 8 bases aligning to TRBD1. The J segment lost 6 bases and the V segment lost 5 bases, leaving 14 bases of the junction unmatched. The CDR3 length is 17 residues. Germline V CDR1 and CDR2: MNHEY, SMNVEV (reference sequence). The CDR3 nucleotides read TGTGCCAGCAGTCCCCTGCGCCAGGGGGCGAGCTCCGGGGAGCTGTTTTTT. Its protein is CASSPLRQGASSGELFF.

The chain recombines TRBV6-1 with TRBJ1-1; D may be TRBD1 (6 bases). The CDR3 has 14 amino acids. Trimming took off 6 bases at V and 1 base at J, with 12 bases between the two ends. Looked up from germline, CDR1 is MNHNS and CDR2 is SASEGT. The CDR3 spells CASSETGENTEAFF. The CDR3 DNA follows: TGTGCCAGCAGCGAGACAGGCGAGAACACTGAAGCTTTCTTT.

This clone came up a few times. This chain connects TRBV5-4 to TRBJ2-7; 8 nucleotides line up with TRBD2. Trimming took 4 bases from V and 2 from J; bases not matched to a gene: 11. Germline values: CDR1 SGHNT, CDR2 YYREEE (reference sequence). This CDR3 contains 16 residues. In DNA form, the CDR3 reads TGTGCCAGCAGCCCGGGACTAGGCTCATACCCCTACGAGCAGTACTTC. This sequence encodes CASSPGLGSYPYEQYF. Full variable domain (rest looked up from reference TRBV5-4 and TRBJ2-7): ETGVTQSPTHLIKTRGQQVTLRCSSQSGHNTVSWYQQALGQGPQFIFQYYREEENGRGNFPPRFSGLQFPNYSSELNVNALELDDSALYLCASSPGLGSYPYEQYFGPGTRLTVT.

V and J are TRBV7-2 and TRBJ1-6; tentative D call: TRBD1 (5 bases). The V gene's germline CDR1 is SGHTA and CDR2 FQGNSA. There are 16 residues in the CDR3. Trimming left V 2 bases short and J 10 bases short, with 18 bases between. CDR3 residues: CASSLRRQPSGSPLHF. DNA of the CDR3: TGTGCCAGCAGCTTACGGCGACAGCCCTCAGGGTCACCCCTCCACTTT.

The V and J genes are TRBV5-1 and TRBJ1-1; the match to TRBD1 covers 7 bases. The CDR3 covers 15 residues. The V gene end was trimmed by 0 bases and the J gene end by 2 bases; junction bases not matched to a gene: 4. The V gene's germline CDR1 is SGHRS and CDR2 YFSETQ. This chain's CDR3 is CASSLVGTVNTEAFF. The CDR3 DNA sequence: TGCGCCAGCAGCTTGGTGGGGACAGTCAACACTGAAGCTTTCTTT.

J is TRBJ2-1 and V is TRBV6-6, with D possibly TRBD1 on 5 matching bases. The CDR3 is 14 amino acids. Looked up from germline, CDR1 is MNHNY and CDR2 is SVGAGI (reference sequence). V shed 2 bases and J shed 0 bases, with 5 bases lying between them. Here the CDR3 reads CASSYQGSYNEQFF. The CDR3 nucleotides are TGTGCCAGCAGTTACCAGGGCTCCTACAATGAGCAGTTCTTC.

Here the CDR3 DNA reads TGTGCCAGCAGTTACTCGTCCGGGATTAACTACGAGCAGTACTTC. Residues: CASSYSSGINYEQYF. V is TRBV6-5 and J is TRBJ2-7, with D perhaps matching TRBD2 (5 bases). The ends were cut back, 0 bases at V and 3 bases at J, with 12 bases in the middle. This CDR3 contains 15 residues. Germline V CDR1 and CDR2: MNHEY, SVGAGI.

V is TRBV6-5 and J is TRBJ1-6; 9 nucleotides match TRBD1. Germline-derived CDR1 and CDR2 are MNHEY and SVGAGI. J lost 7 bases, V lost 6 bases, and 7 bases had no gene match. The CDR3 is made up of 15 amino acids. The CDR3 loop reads CASSVDRGDNSPLHF. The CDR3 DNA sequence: TGTGCCAGCAGCGTCGACAGGGGGGACAATTCACCCCTCCACTTT.

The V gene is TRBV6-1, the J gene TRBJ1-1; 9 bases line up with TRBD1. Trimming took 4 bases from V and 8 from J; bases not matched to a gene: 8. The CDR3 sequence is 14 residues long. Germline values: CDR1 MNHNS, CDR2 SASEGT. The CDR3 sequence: CASSGGQGKLEAFF. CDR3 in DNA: TGTGCCAGCAGTGGGGGACAGGGAAAGTTAGAAGCTTTCTTT.

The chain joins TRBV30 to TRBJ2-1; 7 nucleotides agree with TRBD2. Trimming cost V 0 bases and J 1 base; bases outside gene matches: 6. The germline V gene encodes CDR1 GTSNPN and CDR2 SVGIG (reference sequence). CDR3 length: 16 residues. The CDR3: CAWSVFGGGSYNEQFF. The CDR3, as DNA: TGTGCCTGGAGTGTATTTGGGGGGGGATCCTACAATGAGCAGTTCTTC.

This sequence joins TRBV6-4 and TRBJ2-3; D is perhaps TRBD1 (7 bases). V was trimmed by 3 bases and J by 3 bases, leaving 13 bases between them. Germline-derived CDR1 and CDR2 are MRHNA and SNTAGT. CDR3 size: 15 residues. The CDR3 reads CASSDSGGGTDTQYF. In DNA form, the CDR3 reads TGTGCCAGCAGTGATTCAGGGGGAGGAACAGATACGCAGTATTTT.

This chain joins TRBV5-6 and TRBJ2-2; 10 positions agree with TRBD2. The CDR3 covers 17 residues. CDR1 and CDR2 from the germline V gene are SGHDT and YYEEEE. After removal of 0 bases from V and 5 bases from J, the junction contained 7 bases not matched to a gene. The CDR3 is CASSLAPLAGATGELFF. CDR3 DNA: TGTGCCAGCAGCTTGGCCCCGCTAGCGGGGGCAACCGGGGAGCTGTTTTTT.

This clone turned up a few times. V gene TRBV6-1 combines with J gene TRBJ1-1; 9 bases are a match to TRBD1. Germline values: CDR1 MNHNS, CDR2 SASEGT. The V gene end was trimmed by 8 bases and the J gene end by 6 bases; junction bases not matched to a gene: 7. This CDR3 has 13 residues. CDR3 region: CASCLDRGSEAFF. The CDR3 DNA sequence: TGTGCCAGCTGCCTGGACAGGGGCTCTGAAGCTTTCTTT.